Each of the 6 T cell receptor beta chains below was sequenced from the same sample in a study of T cell repertoires in cytomegalovirus infection. TCRdb called the reads again in MiXCR, with one record for every CDR3 protein. The data hold 570,000 or so distinct CDR3 sequences, with 40% observed a single time. These TCRs are of unknown antigen specificity. Sequenced material: cultured PBMCs, taken from culture after CMV antigen stimulation. These receptors came from a human donor in good health (CMV status not recorded). Some clones in this sample may be carry-over from other donors' samples.

This clonotype was recorded at least ten times. J is TRBJ2-5 and V is TRBV7-2; D call uncertain. Germline CDR1 reads SGHTA; CDR2 reads FQGNSA. The germline V and J ends were trimmed by 3 bases and 2 bases, with 4 bases remaining between them. This CDR3 has 12 amino acids. CDR3 sequence: CASSFQQETQYF. CDR3 coding DNA: TGTGCCAGCAGCTTCCAGCAAGAGACCCAGTACTTC.

This clonotype showed up just once. This chain links TRBV7-2 with TRBJ2-3; no reliable D call. The CDR3 sequence is 12 residues long. The V end lost 2 bases, the J end lost 7 bases, and 7 bases lay between the germline ends. CDR1 and CDR2 from the germline V gene are SGHTA and FQGNSA. The CDR3 nucleotides read TGTGCCAGCAGCTTATCCCGTAATACGCAGTATTTT. Its translation is CASSLSRNTQYF.

CDR3 in DNA: TGTGCCAGCAGCCCGGGGATGGGTTGGTATGGCTACACCTTC. Translation gives CASSPGMGWYGYTF. The V call is TRBV11-2, the J call TRBJ1-2; D gene uncertain. CDR3 length equals 14 residues. Germline values: CDR1 SGHAT, CDR2 FQNNGV. With 5 bases removed from V and 5 bases from J, the gap between germline ends came to 15 bases.

The gene calls are TRBV6-2 or TRBV6-3 and TRBJ2-1; 12 bases line up with TRBD2. The trim removed 2 bases at V and 5 bases at J, leaving 4 bases unmatched. Per germline, CDR1 MNHEY and CDR2 SVGEGT. The CDR3 has 16 residues. The chain's CDR3 is CASSYTLAGGNNEQFF. CDR3 DNA sequence: TGTGCCAGCAGTTACACCCTAGCGGGAGGGAACAATGAGCAGTTCTTC.

The chain couples TRBV7-8 to TRBJ1-5; maybe TRBD1 (6 bases). The CDR3 has 15 residues. V dropped 2 bases and J dropped 3 bases, with 11 bases sitting between them. CDR1 and CDR2 (germline): SGHVS, FQNEAQ. The CDR3 DNA reads as TGTGCCAGCAGCTTAAGTCGGACAGACAATCAGCCCCAGCATTTT. Residues: CASSLSRTDNQPQHF.

The sample holds a few counts of this clonotype. The rearrangement uses TRBV7-9 and TRBJ2-7; 8 bases are shared with TRBD1. Losses at the gene ends were 3 bases for V and 4 bases for J; bases not matched to a gene: 26. This CDR3 has 21 amino acids. Germline CDR1 and CDR2: SEHNR and FQNEAQ (reference sequence). CDR3 loop: CASSFKGSGDRRVGAYYEQYF. The CDR3 bases are TGTGCCAGCAGCTTTAAAGGAAGTGGGGACAGGCGAGTAGGGGCCTATTACGAGCAGTACTTC. Drawing the rest from reference TRBV7-9 and TRBJ2-7, the complete variable domain is DTGVSQNPRHKITKRGQNVTFRCDPISEHNRLYWYRQTLGQGPEFLTYFQNEAQLEKSRLLSDRFSAERPKGSFSTLEIQRTEQGDSAMYLCASSFKGSGDRRVGAYYEQYFGPGTRLTVT.